The 21 T cell receptor beta chains listed next were all sequenced from one sample in a study of technical replicates of blood from a few donors. The table came from immunoSEQ multiplex PCR; TCRdb's copy has only in-frame clones and leaves some out. The table shows 50,000 to 70,000 clones, with around 92% occurring only once. Sequencing used PBMCs. These receptors were obtained from a human donor in good health. Some clones in this sample may be carry-over from other donors' samples.

The genes are TRBV2 and TRBJ1-1; a weak D match, TRBD1 (6 bases). Trimming took 6 bases from V and 1 from J, leaving 9 bases between them. Germline V CDR1 and CDR2: SNHLY, FYNNEI. CDR3 length equals 13 residues. As DNA, the CDR3 is TGTGCCAGCAGGAAGGACAGGAACACTGAAGCTTTCTTT. Its protein product is CASRKDRNTEAFF.

The chain combines TRBV19 with TRBJ2-2, with 7 nucleotides matching TRBD1. The trim removed 7 bases at V and 5 bases at J, leaving 7 bases unmatched. The CDR3 has 14 amino acids. In germline, CDR1 is LNHDA, CDR2 SQIVND (reference sequence). CDR3 in DNA: TGTGCCAGTAATAGTCCAGGGGGAACCGGGGAGCTGTTTTTT. This translates into CASNSPGGTGELFF.

The rearrangement links TRBV29-1 to TRBJ1-1, with TRBD1 matching 7 bases. Germline trimming cut 4 bases from V and 2 bases from J; bases unmatched to any gene: 7. Per the germline V gene, CDR1 is SQVTM and CDR2 is ANQGSEA. This CDR3 has 14 residues. CDR3 in amino acids: CSVVLQGSNTEAFF. CDR3 bases: TGCAGCGTTGTACTACAGGGGTCCAACACTGAAGCTTTCTTT.

This clone appeared a few times. The chain employs TRBV29-1 and TRBJ1-2; D is uncertain. CDR1 is SQVTM and CDR2 is ANQGSEA in the germline V gene. V lost 4 bases to trimming and J lost 4 bases, with 16 bases between them. The CDR3 extends over 14 amino acids. In DNA form, the CDR3 reads TGCAGCGTTGGCACACCAGGTGGCCCCTATGGCTACACCTTC. Translation: CSVGTPGGPYGYTF.

The CDR3 here is CASSVRDRAPEQYF. The CDR3 coding sequence is TGTGCCAGTAGTGTCAGGGACAGGGCTCCCGAGCAGTACTTC. The chain has TRBV19 and TRBJ2-7, with 9 bases matching TRBD1. From germline, CDR1 is LNHDA and CDR2 SQIVND (reference sequence). The length of the CDR3 is 14 residues. After removal of 5 bases from V and 6 bases from J, the junction contained 8 bases not matched to a gene.

The J gene is TRBJ2-7, the V gene TRBV18; 14 bases agree with TRBD2. Per germline, CDR1 KGHSH and CDR2 LQKENI. Unmatched junction bases numbered 3, after V lost 2 bases and J lost 6 bases. This CDR3 has 15 amino acids. DNA for the CDR3: TGTGCCAGCTCACCATCGGGACTAGCGGGGGTCGAGCAGTACTTC. Protein sequence: CASSPSGLAGVEQYF.

This chain connects TRBV11-2 to TRBJ1-1; D not certain. Germline CDR1 reads SGHAT; CDR2 reads FQNNGV. V was cut by 3 bases and J by 0 bases, with 8 bases left in between. This CDR3 has 14 amino acids. CDR3 in amino acids: CASSLGGLNTEAFF. DNA for the CDR3: TGTGCCAGCAGCTTGGGAGGGTTGAACACTGAAGCTTTCTTT.

This clone was counted only a few times. V gene TRBV11-2 combines with J gene TRBJ2-5; 12 bases line up with TRBD1. Germline-derived CDR1 and CDR2 are SGHAT and FQNNGV. The CDR3 has 17 residues. V trimming: 5 bases; J trimming: 5 bases; junction bases outside the gene matches: 12. The CDR3 DNA follows: TGTGCCAGCAGCCCCCAATGGGGACAGGGGGCCTCGGAGACCCAGTACTTC. It yields the protein CASSPQWGQGASETQYF.

The V and J genes are TRBV30 and TRBJ1-2; D ambiguous. The V end was cut by 3 bases, the J end by 7 bases, with 21 bases between. Looked up from germline, CDR1 is GTSNPN and CDR2 is SVGIG (reference sequence). There are 15 residues in the CDR3. This CDR3 is CAWSTRGKLYVGYTF. As DNA, the CDR3 is TGTGCCTGGAGCACTAGAGGGAAACTGTATGTTGGCTACACCTTC.

The chain has TRBV5-1 and TRBJ1-1; 9 nucleotides align to TRBD1. Germline-derived CDR1 and CDR2 are SGHRS and YFSETQ. The CDR3 sequence is 14 residues long. Trimming cost V 4 bases and J 6 bases; bases outside gene matches: 7. The DNA for the CDR3 is TGCGCCAGCAGCCGACAGGGGGATGACCCTGAAGCTTTCTTT. Protein sequence: CASSRQGDDPEAFF.

V usage is TRBV4-2 and J usage is TRBJ1-2, with 7 bases aligning to TRBD1. Unmatched junction bases numbered 8, after V lost 0 bases and J lost 4 bases. Germline values: CDR1 LGHNA, CDR2 YNFKEQ. The CDR3 has 16 amino acids. The CDR3 nucleotides are TGTGCCAGCAGCCAAGAAATGGCAGGGGGGTTCTATGGCTACACCTTC. The encoded protein is CASSQEMAGGFYGYTF.

The chain has TRBV7-6 and TRBJ1-2; no definite D call. Germline V gives CDR1 SGHVS, CDR2 FNYEAQ. Trimming took 2 bases from V and 6 from J, leaving 13 bases between them. The CDR3 loop spans 14 amino acids. The CDR3 DNA follows: TGTGCCAGCAGCTTATTAGCCGGGAACGATGGCTACACCTTC. It specifies CASSLLAGNDGYTF.

This rearrangement joins TRBV4-3 to TRBJ2-3; D may be TRBD2 (6 bases). Germline CDR1 is LGHNA and CDR2 is YSLEER. This CDR3 is built from 16 residues. Trimming took 0 bases from V and 5 from J, leaving 15 bases between them. CDR3 DNA sequence: TGCGCCAGCAGCCAAGATTTTACTACCGGGAGAGATACGCAGTATTTT. It codes for CASSQDFTTGRDTQYF.

V gene TRBV7-8 combines with J gene TRBJ2-2, with 8 positions matching TRBD1. V lost 6 bases to trimming and J lost 4 bases; unmatched junction nucleotides: 10. Germline V gene data show CDR1 as SGHVS and CDR2 as FQNEAQ. The CDR3 totals 16 residues. The CDR3 region has the DNA TGTGCCAGCAGACTACAGGGGGTTGACGGCACCGGGGAGCTGTTTTTT. Residues: CASRLQGVDGTGELFF.

This clone showed up just once. This chain links TRBV18 with TRBJ2-4; D is perhaps TRBD2 (5 bases). The germline gives CDR1 KGHSH, CDR2 LQKENI. The CDR3 has 14 amino acids. Trimming took off 5 bases at V and 0 bases at J, with 8 bases between the two ends. CDR3 nucleotide sequence: TGTGCCAGCTCAGGGGAGCTAGCCAAAAACATTCAGTACTTC. Residues: CASSGELAKNIQYF.

This chain joins TRBV7-8 and TRBJ2-7, with TRBD2 matching over 13 bases. The CDR3 is 15 amino acids. V lost 5 bases, J lost 3 bases, and 4 bases stayed unmatched. Germline V CDR1 and CDR2: SGHVS, FQNEAQ. CDR3 amino acids: CASSRGTSGIYEQYF. CDR3 DNA sequence: TGTGCCAGCAGCCGCGGGACTAGCGGGATCTACGAGCAGTACTTC.

J is TRBJ1-2 and V is TRBV7-2, with 12 bases identical to TRBD1. J gave up 7 bases and V 5 bases, and 8 bases lay outside the gene matches. The germline V gene has CDR1 SGHTA and CDR2 FQGNSA. This CDR3 is 15 amino acids long. The CDR3 DNA sequence: TGTGCCAGCAGCACGGCCGGGACAGGGGGCATTGGCTACACCTTC. Translation: CASSTAGTGGIGYTF.

This clone was recorded once. This chain uses TRBV7-9 with TRBJ1-5; D call uncertain. The CDR3 is 15 residues long. Per the germline V gene, CDR1 is SEHNR and CDR2 is FQNEAQ (reference sequence). With 1 base removed from V and 3 bases from J, the gap between germline ends came to 10 bases. The CDR3 nucleotides read TGTGCCAGCAGCTTAGGGGCGGGAAACAATCAGCCCCAGCATTTT. Its translation: CASSLGAGNNQPQHF.

V is TRBV20-1 and J is TRBJ2-3, with a weak D call TRBD2 (5 bases). This CDR3 is built from 11 residues. Trimming took off 5 bases at V and 4 bases at J, with 7 bases between the two ends. The germline CDR1 and CDR2 sequences are DFQATT and SNEGSKA (reference sequence). The CDR3 DNA follows: TGCAGTGCTCGGGGTTCAGATACGCAGTATTTT. Protein sequence: CSARGSDTQYF.

The chain carries TRBV7-6 and TRBJ1-3; 9 bases are a match to TRBD1. The CDR3 is made up of 20 amino acids. Germline CDR1 SGHVS, CDR2 FNYEAQ. The J segment lost 3 bases and the V segment lost 1 base, leaving 16 bases of the junction unmatched. This chain's CDR3 is CASSLEALGQGFLFGNTIYF. The CDR3 DNA reads TGTGCCAGCAGCTTAGAAGCGCTAGGACAGGGGTTTTTGTTTGGAAACACCATATATTTT.

V usage is TRBV7-2 and J usage is TRBJ2-3; D is possibly TRBD2 (7 bases). With 9 bases removed from V and 6 bases from J, the gap between germline ends came to 19 bases. Germline CDR1 SGHTA, CDR2 FQGNSA. The CDR3 sequence is 14 residues long. The CDR3 loop is CASRGGGPRDTQYF. CDR3 sequence (DNA): TGTGCCAGTCGAGGGGGGGGCCCGCGGGATACGCAGTATTTT.